The clone carrying this T cell receptor beta chain was seen just once. This entry comes from a study of blood T cell repertoires in COVID-19. Study in general: From the United States, Italy and Spain came samples of acute and convalescent COVID-19. T cells, B-cell-depleted T cells, or PBMCs supplied cDNA or gDNA.

Germline CDR1 PRHDT, CDR2 FYEKMQ (reference sequence). The junction had 2 bases not matched to a gene; V was cut back by 3 bases and J by 3 bases. The CDR3 runs to 13 residues. In the study's own analysis: The assay estimated nucleated cells by amplifying reference gene primers. Some clones are missing from TCRdb's copy, which holds only in-frame ones; the method was immunoSEQ multiplex PCR. V, J and clone size are taken as reported in that table, and D and trimming were inferred from the DNA itself. Here the sample spans about 100,000 clones, 80% to 95% being singletons. The genes are TRBV13 and TRBJ2-7, with TRBD2 matching 7 bases. What was sequenced was peripheral blood. The source of this sequence is a woman aged 45 to 65 with COVID-19, enrolled during active disease. In DNA, the CDR3 is TGTGCCAGCAGCTTGGGGGGGTACTACGAGCAGTACGTC. Its protein is CASSLGGYYEQYV.